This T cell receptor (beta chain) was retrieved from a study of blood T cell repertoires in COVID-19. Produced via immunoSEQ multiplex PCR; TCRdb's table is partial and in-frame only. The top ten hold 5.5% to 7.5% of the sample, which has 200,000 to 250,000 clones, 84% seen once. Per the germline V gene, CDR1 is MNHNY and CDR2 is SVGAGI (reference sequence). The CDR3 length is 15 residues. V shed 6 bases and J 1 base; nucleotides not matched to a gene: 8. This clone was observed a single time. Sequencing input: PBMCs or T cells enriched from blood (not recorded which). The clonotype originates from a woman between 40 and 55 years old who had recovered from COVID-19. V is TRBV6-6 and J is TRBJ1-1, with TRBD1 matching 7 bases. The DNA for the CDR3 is TGTGCCAGCAGCATCGCAGGGGGAGGGAACACTGAAGCTTTCTTT. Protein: CASSIAGGGNTEAFF.